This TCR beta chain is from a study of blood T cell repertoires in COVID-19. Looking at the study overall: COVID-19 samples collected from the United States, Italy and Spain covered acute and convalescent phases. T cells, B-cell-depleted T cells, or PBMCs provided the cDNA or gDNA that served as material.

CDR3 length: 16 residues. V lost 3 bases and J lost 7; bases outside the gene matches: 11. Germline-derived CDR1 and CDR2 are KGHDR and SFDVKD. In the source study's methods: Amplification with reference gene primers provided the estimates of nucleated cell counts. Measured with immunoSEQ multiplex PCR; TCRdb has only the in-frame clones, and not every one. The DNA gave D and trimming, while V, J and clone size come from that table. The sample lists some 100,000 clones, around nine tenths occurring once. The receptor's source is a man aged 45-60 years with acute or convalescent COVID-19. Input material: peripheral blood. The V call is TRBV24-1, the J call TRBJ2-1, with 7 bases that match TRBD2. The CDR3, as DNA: TGTGCCACCAGTGATGGACTAGGGGTAATCGATAATGAGCAGTTCTTC. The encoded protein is CATSDGLGVIDNEQFF.